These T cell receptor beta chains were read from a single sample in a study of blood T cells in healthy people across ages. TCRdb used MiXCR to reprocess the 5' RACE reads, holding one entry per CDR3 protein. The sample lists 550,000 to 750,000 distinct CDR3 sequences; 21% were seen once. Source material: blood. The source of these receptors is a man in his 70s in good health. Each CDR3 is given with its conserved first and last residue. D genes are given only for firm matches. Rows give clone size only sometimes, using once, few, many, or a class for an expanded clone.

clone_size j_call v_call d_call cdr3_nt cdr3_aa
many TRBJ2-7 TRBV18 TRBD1 TGTGCCAGCTCAAAAGGGGGCCCCTACGAGCAGTACTTC CASSKGGPYEQYF
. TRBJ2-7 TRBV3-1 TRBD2 TGTGCCAGCAGCCAAGATCTCGGGAGGGTCAACGAGCAGTACTTC CASSQDLGRVNEQYF
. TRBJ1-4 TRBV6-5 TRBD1 TGTGCCAGCAGTCTCGAGACAGGGGGAGTTGAAAAACTGTTTTTT CASSLETGGVEKLFF
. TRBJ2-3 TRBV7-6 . TGTGCCAGCAGCTCAGATGATTCAGATACGCAGTATTTT CASSSDDSDTQYF
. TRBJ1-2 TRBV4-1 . TGCGCCAGCAGCCAAAACTTAGGGGCAAGCTATGGCTACACCTTC CASSQNLGASYGYTF
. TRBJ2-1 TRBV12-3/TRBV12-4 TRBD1 TGTGCCAGCAGTTTTAGGGGGCCACAGGGGGCCAATGAGCAGTTCTTC CASSFRGPQGANEQFF
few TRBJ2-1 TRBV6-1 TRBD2 TGTGCCAGCAGTGAAGTTGGGGGGTTGACGGGAGGGCCCCAATTTGAGCAGTTCTTC CASSEVGGLTGGPQFEQFF
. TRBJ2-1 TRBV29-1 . TGCAGCGTTGAAGATCTCCGGGGCAGGGATGAGCAGTTCTTC CSVEDLRGRDEQFF
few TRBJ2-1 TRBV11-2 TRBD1 TGTGCCAGCAGCTTGCGGGACAGGGGCGATGAGCAGTTCTTC CASSLRDRGDEQFF
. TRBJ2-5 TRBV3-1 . TGTGCCAGCAGCCGTGTCCTTCAAGAGACCCAGTACTTC CASSRVLQETQYF
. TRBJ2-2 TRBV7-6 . TGTGCCAGCAGCTTAGTCCGGGGGGCCACGAACACCGGGGAGCTGTTTTTT CASSLVRGATNTGELFF
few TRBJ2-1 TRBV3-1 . TGTGCCAGCAGCAAAACTGCGAGCTCCTACAATGAGCAGTTCTTC CASSKTASSYNEQFF
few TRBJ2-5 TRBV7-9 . TGTGCCAGCAGCTGGGGGTCGGTGCAAGAGACCCAGTACTTC CASSWGSVQETQYF
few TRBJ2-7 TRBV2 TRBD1 TGTGCCGGATCCGGGACAGGCTACGAGCAGTACTTC CAGSGTGYEQYF
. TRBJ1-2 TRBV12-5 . TGTGCTAGTGGTTTGATCCGGGGGCAACGGTATGGCTACACCTTC CASGLIRGQRYGYTF
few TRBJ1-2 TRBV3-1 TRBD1 TGTGCCAGCAGCGTCTCCGGGACAGCTAACTATGGCTACACCTTC CASSVSGTANYGYTF
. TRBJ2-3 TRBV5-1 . TGCGCCAGCAGCTTGGCCGGGCATTCAGATACGCAGTATTTT CASSLAGHSDTQYF
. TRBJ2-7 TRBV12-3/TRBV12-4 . TGTGCCAGCAGTGACAGCCGCTCCTACGAGCAGTACTTC CASSDSRSYEQYF
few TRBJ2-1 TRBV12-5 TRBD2 TGTGCTAGTGTACCGGCCGGACTAGCGGGAGTCAATGAGCAGTTCTTC CASVPAGLAGVNEQFF
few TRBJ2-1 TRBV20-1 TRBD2 TGCAGTGCCCCACCTCTAGCGGCACACAATGAGCAGTTCTTC CSAPPLAAHNEQFF
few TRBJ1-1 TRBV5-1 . TGCGCCAGCAAGAACCCCGGGACGAACACTGAAGCTTTCTTT CASKNPGTNTEAFF
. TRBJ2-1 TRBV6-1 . TGTGCCAGCAGTGCGGCCCATAACTACAATGAGCAGTTCTTC CASSAAHNYNEQFF
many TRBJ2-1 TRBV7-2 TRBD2 TGTGCCAGCAGCGCCTTGCCGGGACTAGCGGGAGTGTTCTACAATGAGCAGTTCTTC CASSALPGLAGVFYNEQFF
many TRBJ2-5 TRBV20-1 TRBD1 TGCAGTGCTTCCGACAGGGGGCGAGAGACCCAGTACTTC CSASDRGRETQYF
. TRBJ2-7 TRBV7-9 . TGTGCCAGCAGCTTAGCGTCCTACTCCTACGAGCAGTACTTC CASSLASYSYEQYF
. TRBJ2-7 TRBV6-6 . TGTGCCAGCAGGAGAGACAATGGTCCCTACGAGCAGTACTTC CASRRDNGPYEQYF
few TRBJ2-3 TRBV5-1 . TGCGCCAGCAGCCCTACGGCAGGGACAACCACAGATACGCAGTATTTT CASSPTAGTTTDTQYF
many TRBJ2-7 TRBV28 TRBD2 TGTGCCAGCAGTCTGATTCGGGAGGGCGAGCAGTACTTC CASSLIREGEQYF
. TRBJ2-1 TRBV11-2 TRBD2 TGTGCCAGCAGCTTAGTCCTAGTGGGAGGGAATGAGCAGTTCTTC CASSLVLVGGNEQFF
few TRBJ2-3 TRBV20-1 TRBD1 TGCAGTGCTACAACTGCACCGGGACAGGGGCGGGTAGATACGCAGTATTTT CSATTAPGQGRVDTQYF
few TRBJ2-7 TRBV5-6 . TGTGCCAGCAGCTCCGACAGCCCGGGTGAGCAGTACTTC CASSSDSPGEQYF
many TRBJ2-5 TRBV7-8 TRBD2 TGTGCCAGCAGCTCTACCGCAGCGACTAGCGGCGGGGAGACCCAGTACTTC CASSSTAATSGGETQYF
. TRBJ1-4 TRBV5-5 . TGTGCCAGCAGCTTGGAACAGGGAAGGAATGAAAAACTGTTTTTT CASSLEQGRNEKLFF
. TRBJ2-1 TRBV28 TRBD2 TGTGCCAGCAGTCCCGCTAGCGGGAGGGCCGGGTATGAGCAGTTCTTC CASSPASGRAGYEQFF
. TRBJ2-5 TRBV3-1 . TGTGCCAGCAGCCAAGATCAAGTTTGGGAGACCCAGTACTTC CASSQDQVWETQYF
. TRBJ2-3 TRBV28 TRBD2 TGTGCCAGCAGTTTGTCTAGCGGCCTCACAGATACGCAGTATTTT CASSLSSGLTDTQYF
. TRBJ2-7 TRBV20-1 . TGCAGTGCTCAGGGGACTTACGAGCAGTACTTC CSAQGTYEQYF
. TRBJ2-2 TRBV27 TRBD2 TGTGCCAGCAGTTTAGAAGGTCCCTTAGCGGGAGGTATTTCCGGGGAGCTGTTTTTT CASSLEGPLAGGISGELFF
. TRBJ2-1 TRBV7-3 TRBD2 TGTGCCAGCAGCTTAATCCCCGCTAGCGGGAGCCGTCGCAATGAGCAGTTCTTC CASSLIPASGSRRNEQFF
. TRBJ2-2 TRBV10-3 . TGTGCCATCATGGGGGACGAGGCAGGGGTTTACACCGGGGAGCTGTTTTTT CAIMGDEAGVYTGELFF
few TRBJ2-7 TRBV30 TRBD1 TGTGCCTGGACAGGGGGTCCCGGGCGCGAGCAGTACTTC CAWTGGPGREQYF
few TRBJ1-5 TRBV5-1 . TGCGCCAGCAGCTTGGGAACAGGGTACAATCAGCCCCAGCATTTT CASSLGTGYNQPQHF
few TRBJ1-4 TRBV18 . TGTGCCAGCTCACCGAGACAGGAGCTTGCAACTAATGAAAAACTGTTTTTT CASSPRQELATNEKLFF
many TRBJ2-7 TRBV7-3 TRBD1 TGCGCCAGCAGCACCCGACAGGGCTACGAGCAGTACTTC CASSTRQGYEQYF
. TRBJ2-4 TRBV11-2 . TGTGCCAGCAGCTTAGAGGGATACAAAAACATTCAGTACTTC CASSLEGYKNIQYF
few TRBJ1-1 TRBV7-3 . TGTGCCAGCAGCTTAATGGACACCGGTGAAGCTTTCTTT CASSLMDTGEAFF
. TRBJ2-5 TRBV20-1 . TGCAGTGCTTCAGACAGGAGAGAGACCCAGTACTTC CSASDRRETQYF
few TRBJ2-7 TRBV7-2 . TGTGCCAGCAGCTTAGTAACCACATCCTACGAGCAGTACTTC CASSLVTTSYEQYF
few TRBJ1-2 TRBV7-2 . TGTGCCAGCAGCTTAGAGGGGGGGACGAACTATGGCTACACCTTC CASSLEGGTNYGYTF
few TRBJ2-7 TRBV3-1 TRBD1 TGTGCCAGTAGACAGGGCGGCTCCTACGAGCAGTACTTC CASRQGGSYEQYF
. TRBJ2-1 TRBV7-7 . TGTGCTAGCAGCTTTTGGGTGGGTATGTTCGGGACTCGACGGAAGCAGTTCTTC CASSFWVGMFGTRRKQFF
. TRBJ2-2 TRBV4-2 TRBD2 TGTGCCAGCAGCCCACAGGGAGCGGGGGACACCGGGGAGCTGTTTTTT CASSPQGAGDTGELFF
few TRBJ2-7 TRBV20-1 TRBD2 TGCAGTATAGGGACTAGCGGAGTCTACGAGCAGTACTTC CSIGTSGVYEQYF